These T cell receptor beta chains were read from a single sample in a study of OX40 agonist ivuxolimab in advanced cancers. TCRdb's table, derived via immunoSEQ multiplex PCR, lists solely in-frame clones and lacks some. Of about 58,000 clones in the sample, roughly 77% are singletons; the top ten hold more than 0.9%. Material: CD4+ or CD8+ T cells sorted from blood, obtained in a trial of the OX40 agonist ivuxolimab. The receptors come from an adult with an advanced solid tumor such as melanoma, head and neck, liver or kidney cancer. Each CDR3 is given with its conserved first and last residue. The D gene is left open where the match is weak. Where a row states a size, it is once, few, many or the class of an expanded clone; other rows omit it.

NA	TRBV7-6	few	TRBJ2-5	CASSLSETQYF	TGTGCCAGCAGCTTATCGGAGACCCAGTACTTC
NA	TRBV19	NA	TRBJ2-5	CASEETQYF	TGTGCCAGCGAAGAGACCCAGTACTTC
NA	TRBV30	NA	TRBJ1-6	CAWTTAEASPLHF	TGTGCCTGGACGACAGCGGAGGCTTCACCCCTCCACTTT
NA	TRBV6-1	NA	TRBJ2-7	CASSEILGTSREQYF	TGTGCCAGCAGTGAAATCTTAGGGACTTCTCGCGAGCAGTACTTC
NA	TRBV27	NA	TRBJ2-7	CASSLKPGSYEQYF	TGTGCCAGCAGTTTAAAACCGGGCTCCTACGAGCAGTACTTC
TRBD2	TRBV10-3	NA	TRBJ2-5	CAISESGTSGTGRETQYF	TGTGCCATCAGTGAGTCGGGGACTAGCGGGACCGGCCGGGAGACCCAGTACTTC
NA	TRBV7-7	NA	TRBJ2-7	CASSQGPGEQYF	TGTGCTAGCAGCCAGGGCCCGGGGGAGCAGTACTTC
NA	TRBV4-2	NA	TRBJ2-4	CASSQDLHARTVNKNIQYF	TGTGCCAGCAGCCAAGACCTACACGCAAGGACAGTGAACAAAAACATTCAGTACTTC
TRBD1	TRBV5-1	NA	TRBJ2-3	CASGSGQGIDTQYF	TGCGCCAGCGGATCGGGACAGGGGATAGATACGCAGTATTTT
NA	TRBV18	NA	TRBJ2-7	CASSLTGRGYEQYF	TGTGCCAGCTCACTTACAGGGAGGGGCTACGAGCAGTACTTC
TRBD1	TRBV10-3	NA	TRBJ1-2	CAITRTGNYGYTF	TGTGCCATCACCCGGACAGGGAACTATGGCTACACCTTC
NA	TRBV15	few	TRBJ1-1	CATSRDEDPDAEAFF	TGTGCCACCAGCAGAGACGAGGATCCGGACGCTGAAGCTTTCTTT
NA	TRBV7-9	few	TRBJ2-1	CASSPNPPFYNEQFF	TGTGCCAGCAGCCCTAACCCACCTTTCTACAATGAGCAGTTCTTC
NA	TRBV19	NA	TRBJ2-7	CASSIVGHGLDHEQYF	TGTGCCAGTAGTATAGTTGGACACGGATTAGACCACGAGCAGTACTTC
NA	TRBV30	NA	TRBJ1-2	CAWSVSAGNYGYTF	TGTGCCTGGAGTGTATCCGCAGGGAACTATGGCTACACCTTC
NA	TRBV27	NA	TRBJ2-3	CASSLSSSTDTQYF	TGTGCCAGCAGTTTATCTAGTAGCACAGATACGCAGTATTTT
NA	TRBV25-1	NA	TRBJ2-7	CASSDTSGADYEQYF	TGTGCCAGCAGTGACACCTCGGGGGCTGATTACGAGCAGTACTTC
TRBD1	TRBV18	few	TRBJ1-5	CASSPQGAGDQPQHF	TGTGCCAGCTCACCACAGGGGGCAGGGGATCAGCCCCAGCATTTT
TRBD2	TRBV19	NA	TRBJ2-1	CARHTSGRERGWLYNEQFF	TGTGCCAGACACACTAGCGGGAGAGAGAGGGGCTGGCTTTACAATGAGCAGTTCTTC
TRBD1	TRBV6-5	NA	TRBJ1-2	CASSRTGRQGYTF	TGTGCCAGCAGCCGGACAGGTCGTCAGGGCTACACCTTC
NA	TRBV5-1	NA	TRBJ1-4	CASSLEEGLLGGTLFF	TGCGCCAGCAGCTTGGAAGAGGGGCTTCTTGGGGGAACACTGTTTTTT
TRBD1	TRBV6-5	NA	TRBJ1-2	CASSLTGLGYGYTF	TGTGCCAGCAGTTTGACAGGGTTGGGCTATGGCTACACCTTC
TRBD1	TRBV30	once	TRBJ1-2	CAWSAPDRGLGYTF	TGTGCCTGGAGCGCCCCCGACAGGGGGCTTGGCTACACCTTC
TRBD1	TRBV11-3	NA	TRBJ2-7	CASSPPGTGDEQYF	TGTGCCAGCAGTCCTCCCGGGACAGGGGACGAGCAGTACTTC
TRBD1	TRBV7-6	NA	TRBJ2-3	CASALRQGAIVDTQYF	TGTGCCAGCGCTCTTCGACAGGGGGCTATTGTTGATACGCAGTATTTT
NA	TRBV6-6	NA	TRBJ2-1	CASSYLRNEQFF	TGTGCCAGCAGTTACCTGAGGAATGAGCAGTTCTTC
TRBD1	TRBV7-3	few	TRBJ1-2	CASSLRQGDGYTF	TGTGCCAGCAGCCTACGACAGGGGGATGGCTACACCTTC
TRBD1	TRBV10-3	NA	TRBJ1-4	CAISPGDRGVEKLFF	TGTGCCATCAGCCCTGGGGACAGGGGAGTTGAAAAACTGTTTTTT